Given below is one T cell receptor (beta chain) in context. Sequenced by immunoSEQ multiplex PCR; TCRdb stores in-frame clones only, minus some. Found here are roughly 41,000 clones, around 85% of them singletons; the top ten hold about 15%. This CDR3 spans 15 amino acids. CDR1 MNHEY and CDR2 SVGEGT come from the germline V gene. The ends lost 5 bases at V and 6 bases at J; junction bases unmatched: 13. This sample was included in a study of blood T cell repertoires in COVID-19. Study in general: Material from acute and convalescent COVID-19 was sourced from the United States, Italy and Spain. PBMCs, B-cell-depleted T cells, or T cells provided the cDNA or gDNA that made up the material.

This chain uses TRBV6-2 or TRBV6-3 with TRBJ2-7; TRBD2 matches at 7 bases. This receptor was taken from a human donor in a cohort sampled during active COVID-19. The donor label of this sample is uncertain. Specimen: peripheral blood. CDR3 in amino acids: CASSRENGRASEQYF. CDR3 nucleotide sequence: TGTGCCAGCAGTCGCGAAAATGGGAGGGCGAGCGAGCAGTACTTC.